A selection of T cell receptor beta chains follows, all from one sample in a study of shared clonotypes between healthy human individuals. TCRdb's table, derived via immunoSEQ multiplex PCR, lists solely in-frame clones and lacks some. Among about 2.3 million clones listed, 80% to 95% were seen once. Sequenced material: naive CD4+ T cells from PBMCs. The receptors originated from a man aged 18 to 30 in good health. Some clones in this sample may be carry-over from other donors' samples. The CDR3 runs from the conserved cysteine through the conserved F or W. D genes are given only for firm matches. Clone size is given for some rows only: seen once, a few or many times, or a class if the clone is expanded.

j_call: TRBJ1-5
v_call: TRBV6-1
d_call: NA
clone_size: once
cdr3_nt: TGTGCCAGCAGACAGGATCACAATAGCAATCAGCCCCAGCATTTT
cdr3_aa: CASRQDHNSNQPQHF

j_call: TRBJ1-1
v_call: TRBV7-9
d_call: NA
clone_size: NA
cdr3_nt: TGTGCCAGCAGCCAAAGCCCTGTCTCCTCTCCCATGAGGAACACTGAAGCTTTCTTT
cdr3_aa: CASSQSPVSSPMRNTEAFF

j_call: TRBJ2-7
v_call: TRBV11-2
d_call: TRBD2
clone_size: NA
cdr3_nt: TGTGCCAGCAGCAAGGGACTAGCGGACCTCTACGAGCAGTACTTC
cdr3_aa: CASSKGLADLYEQYF

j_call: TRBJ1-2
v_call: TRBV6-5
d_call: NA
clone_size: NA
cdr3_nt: TGTGCCAGCAGGGTTCCGGGATCTGACTATGGCTACACCTTC
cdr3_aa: CASRVPGSDYGYTF

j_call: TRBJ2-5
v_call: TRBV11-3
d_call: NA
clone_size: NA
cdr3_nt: TGTGCCAGCAGCTTAGATCTCAACCCAGAGACCCAGTACTTC
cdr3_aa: CASSLDLNPETQYF

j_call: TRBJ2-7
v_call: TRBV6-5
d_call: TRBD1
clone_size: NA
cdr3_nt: TGTGCCAGCAGTTATCCCGGACAGGGCTACGAGCAGTACTTC
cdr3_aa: CASSYPGQGYEQYF

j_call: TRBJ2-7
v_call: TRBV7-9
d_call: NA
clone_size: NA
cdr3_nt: TGTGCCAGCAGCTTGGCCGGGACGGACGAGCAGTACTTC
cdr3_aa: CASSLAGTDEQYF

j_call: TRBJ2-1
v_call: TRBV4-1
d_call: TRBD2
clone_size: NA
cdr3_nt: TGCGCCAGCAGCCAAGGTGGGCTAGCGGGAGGCCGGGAGCAGTTCTTC
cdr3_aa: CASSQGGLAGGREQFF

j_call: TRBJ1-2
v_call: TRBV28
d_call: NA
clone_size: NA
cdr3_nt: TGTGCCAGCAACCGGCGGGGGGAAGGCTACACCTTC
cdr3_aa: CASNRRGEGYTF

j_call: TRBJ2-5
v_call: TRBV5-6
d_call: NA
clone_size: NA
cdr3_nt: TGTGCCAGGCCGGTCCCGCAAGAGACCCAGTACTTC
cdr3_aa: CARPVPQETQYF

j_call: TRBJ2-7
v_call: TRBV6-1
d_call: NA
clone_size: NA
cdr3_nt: TGTGCCAGCAGCCTACTACGCCCCCGGGAGCAGTACTTC
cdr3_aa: CASSLLRPREQYF

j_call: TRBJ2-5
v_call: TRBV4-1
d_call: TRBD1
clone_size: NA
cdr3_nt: TGCGCCAGCAGCAGACAGGGAAGAGAGACCCAGTACTTC
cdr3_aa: CASSRQGRETQYF

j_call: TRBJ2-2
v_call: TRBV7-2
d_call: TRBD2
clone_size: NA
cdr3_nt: TGTGCCAGCAGCCCCAATGCGGGGGTCACCGGGGAGCTGTTTTTT
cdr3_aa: CASSPNAGVTGELFF

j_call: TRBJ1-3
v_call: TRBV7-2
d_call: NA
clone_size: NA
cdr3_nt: TGTGCCAGCAGCCGCGCCCATACACCCGGAAACACCATATATTTT
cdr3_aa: CASSRAHTPGNTIYF

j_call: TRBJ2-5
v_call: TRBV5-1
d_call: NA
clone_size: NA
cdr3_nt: TGCGCCAGCAGCTTGGTGGGTAGGAGAGAGACCCAGTACTTC
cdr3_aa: CASSLVGRRETQYF

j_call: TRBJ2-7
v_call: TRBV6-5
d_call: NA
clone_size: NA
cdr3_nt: TGTGCCAGCAACCAAGATTACTCGTCTTACGAGCAGTACTTC
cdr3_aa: CASNQDYSSYEQYF

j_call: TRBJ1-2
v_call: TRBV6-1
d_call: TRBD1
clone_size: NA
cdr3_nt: TGTGCCAGCTCCGGGCAGGGGGTTAACTATGGCTACACCTTC
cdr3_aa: CASSGQGVNYGYTF

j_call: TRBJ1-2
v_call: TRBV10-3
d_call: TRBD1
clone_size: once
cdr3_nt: TGTGCCATCAGATCCGGGACAGCCACGTTGGAGGGCTACACCTTC
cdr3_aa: CAIRSGTATLEGYTF

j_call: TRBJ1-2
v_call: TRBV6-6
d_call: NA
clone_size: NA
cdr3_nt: TGTGCCAGCAGCGAACCAGGGGCAGCTAACTATGGCTACACCTTC
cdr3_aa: CASSEPGAANYGYTF

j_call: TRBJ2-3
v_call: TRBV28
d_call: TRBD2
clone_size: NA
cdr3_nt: TGTGCCAGCAGTTTTGGCCTAGCGGGAGGACCCACAGATACGCAGTATTTT
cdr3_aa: CASSFGLAGGPTDTQYF

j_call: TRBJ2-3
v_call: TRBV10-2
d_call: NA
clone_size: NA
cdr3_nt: TGCGCCAGCATGAGCGGTAGCACAGATACGCAGTATTTT
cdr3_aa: CASMSGSTDTQYF

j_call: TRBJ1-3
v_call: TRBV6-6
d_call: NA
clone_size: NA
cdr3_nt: TGTGCCAGCAACCCAGGGTCTGGAAACACCATATATTTT
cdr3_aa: CASNPGSGNTIYF

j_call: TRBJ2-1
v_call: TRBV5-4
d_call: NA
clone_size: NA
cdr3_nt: TGTGCCAGCAGCGCCCCCCTCGGTGGTGAGCAGTTCTTC
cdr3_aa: CASSAPLGGEQFF

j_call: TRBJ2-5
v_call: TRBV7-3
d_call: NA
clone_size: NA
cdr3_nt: TGTGCCAGCAGCTTCGTGGGGGGAGAGACCCAGTACTTC
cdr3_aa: CASSFVGGETQYF

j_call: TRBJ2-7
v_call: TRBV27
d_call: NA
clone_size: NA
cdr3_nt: TGTGCCAGCAGTTTATTAAGCCGGACAGCTTACGAGCAGTACTTC
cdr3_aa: CASSLLSRTAYEQYF

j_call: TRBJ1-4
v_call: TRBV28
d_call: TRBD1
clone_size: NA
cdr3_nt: TGTGCCAGCAGTTTAGGGGGGACAGGGGATGAAAAACTGTTTTTT
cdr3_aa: CASSLGGTGDEKLFF

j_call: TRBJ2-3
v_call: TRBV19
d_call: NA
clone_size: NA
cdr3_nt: TGTGCCAGTAGTGTTAACAGGGCAGATACGCAGTATTTT
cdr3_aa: CASSVNRADTQYF

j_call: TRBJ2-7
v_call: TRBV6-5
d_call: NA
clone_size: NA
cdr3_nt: TGTGCCAGCACCGCCGGCGAGCAGTACTTC
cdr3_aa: CASTAGEQYF

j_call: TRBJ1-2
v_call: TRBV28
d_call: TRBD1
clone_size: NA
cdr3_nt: TGTGCCAGCAGTTTAACAGGGGGCCAGAACTATGGCTACACCTTC
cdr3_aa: CASSLTGGQNYGYTF

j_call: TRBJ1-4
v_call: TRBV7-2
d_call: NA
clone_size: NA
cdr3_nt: TGTGCCAGCAGCTTACCTGAGGGTATCAGGGCTAATGAAAAACTGTTTTTT
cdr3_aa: CASSLPEGIRANEKLFF

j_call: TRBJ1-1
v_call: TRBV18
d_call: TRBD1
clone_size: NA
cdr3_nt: TGTGCCAGCTCGACTACAGGGGGCGATTTTAACACTGAAGCTTTCTTT
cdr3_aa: CASSTTGGDFNTEAFF

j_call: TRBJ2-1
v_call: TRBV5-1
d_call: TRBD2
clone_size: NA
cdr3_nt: TGCGCCAGCAGCGACTATAGCGGGGGCCTGGGGAATGAGCAGTTCTTC
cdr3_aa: CASSDYSGGLGNEQFF

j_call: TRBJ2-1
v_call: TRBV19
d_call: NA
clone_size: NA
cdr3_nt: TGTGCCAGTAGTATAGGATACACAGGGGAGGGGGGCGAGCAGTTCTTC
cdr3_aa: CASSIGYTGEGGEQFF

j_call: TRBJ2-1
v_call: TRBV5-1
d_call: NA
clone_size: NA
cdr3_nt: TGCGCCAGCAGCCAGCCGGGACCTGGCAATGAGCAGTTCTTC
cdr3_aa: CASSQPGPGNEQFF

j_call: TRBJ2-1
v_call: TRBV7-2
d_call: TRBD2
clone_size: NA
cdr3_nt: TGTGCCAGCAGCTTAGCCGGGACTAGCGGATACAATGAGCAGTTCTTC
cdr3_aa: CASSLAGTSGYNEQFF

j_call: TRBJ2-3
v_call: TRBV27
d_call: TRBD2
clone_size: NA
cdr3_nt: TGTGCCAGCAGTTTATTCGCTAGCGGTTACACAGATACGCAGTATTTT
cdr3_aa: CASSLFASGYTDTQYF

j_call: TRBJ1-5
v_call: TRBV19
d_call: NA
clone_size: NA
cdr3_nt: TGTGCCAGTAGTATCCGGTCAGGAGGGAATCAGCCCCAGCATTTT
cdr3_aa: CASSIRSGGNQPQHF